A selection of T cell receptor beta chains follows, all from one sample in a study of OX40 agonist ivuxolimab in advanced cancers. Sequencing was performed with immunoSEQ multiplex PCR; in TCRdb, only in-frame clones are kept and a portion is missing. The sample shows approximately 39,000 clones, about 89% of them seen only once. Source: CD4+ or CD8+ T cells sorted from blood, taken in a trial of the OX40 agonist ivuxolimab. These receptors originate from an adult with an advanced solid tumor such as melanoma, head and neck, liver or kidney cancer. Each CDR3 is given with its conserved first and last residue. Rows give clone size only sometimes, using once, few, many, or a class for an expanded clone.

TRBJ2-7 . TRBV10-3 CAISDTGTNQYF
TRBJ2-3 . TRBV28 CASRRGGERDTQYF
TRBJ2-7 . TRBV9 CASSPGGGSYEQYF
TRBJ2-1 . TRBV7-2 CASSLSGDNEQFF
TRBJ1-1 . TRBV5-6 CASSPGGAEAFF
TRBJ2-1 . TRBV19 CASSPGGDYNEQFF
TRBJ1-5 . TRBV21-1 CASDPGTVNQPQHF
TRBJ2-3 . TRBV7-2 CASSTPLAGVSTDTQYF
TRBJ2-7 . TRBV10-3 CAISGLSEGGYEQYF
TRBJ2-5 . TRBV27 CASSPKAGKTQYF
TRBJ1-5 . TRBV9 CASSVGQDRAQPQHF
TRBJ1-2 once TRBV2 CASTRTGADYGYTF
TRBJ2-5 . TRBV6-1 CASSEAGGPTVVSETQYF
TRBJ2-7 . TRBV4-2 CASSQDGSGGPSSYEQYF
TRBJ1-1 . TRBV18 CASSPPRGAGTEAFF
TRBJ2-7 . TRBV6-5 CASSSGSDTAYEQYF
TRBJ1-6 . TRBV11-2 CASSLLPRSGADSPLHF
TRBJ1-2 . TRBV6-5 CASSYSQEYGYTF
TRBJ1-6 . TRBV5-5 CASTPGGFGSPLHF
TRBJ1-6 . TRBV2 CASSEGGDAISMYNSPLHF
TRBJ2-7 . TRBV2 CASSGRVGHSSYEQYF
TRBJ2-2 . TRBV7-9 CASSWGTGVTGELFF
TRBJ2-2 . TRBV2 CASSDTETGELFF
TRBJ1-1 . TRBV7-8 CASSDYRDTEAFF
TRBJ2-3 . TRBV7-8 CASSAFGGATDTQYF
TRBJ1-4 . TRBV30 CAWLGQGREKLFF
TRBJ2-1 . TRBV5-1 CASSFRYGPSTYNEQFF
TRBJ1-4 . TRBV28 CASSAGQTNEKLFF
TRBJ2-7 . TRBV19 CASSMLLAGSYEQYF
TRBJ2-1 . TRBV4-3 CASSHKGGVNEQFF
TRBJ2-7 . TRBV2 CASSGGGGLSYEQYF
TRBJ2-1 . TRBV7-6 CASSAAASGGASSYNEQFF
TRBJ2-5 . TRBV11-2 CASSRYQETQYF
TRBJ1-1 . TRBV29-1 CSVDLPGGGAEAFF
TRBJ2-1 . TRBV27 CASSWTGDYNEQFF
TRBJ2-7 . TRBV6-5 CASSYDPAGYEQYF
TRBJ2-3 . TRBV19 CASHPGQGVADTQYF
TRBJ1-5 . TRBV28 CASITDPGAYQPQHF
TRBJ2-7 once TRBV27 CASSPTGGSLIVYEQYF
TRBJ2-7 . TRBV7-2 CASSLESYEQYF
TRBJ2-3 . TRBV5-1 CASSFRGGADTQYF
TRBJ2-1 once TRBV28 CASSLFGGSYNEQFF
TRBJ1-2 . TRBV5-4 CASSLDQGLPWDTF
TRBJ2-7 . TRBV16 CASSGKQGGAYEQYF
TRBJ2-5 . TRBV7-7 CASSLGPGQGGETQYF
TRBJ2-7 . TRBV2 CASSVPTGGYEQYF
TRBJ2-2 . TRBV4-3 CASKQGDYTGELFF